These 7 T cell receptor beta chains were all obtained from the same sample, sequenced in a study of early T cells in non-severe SARS-CoV-2 infection. TCRdb processed the 5' RACE reads anew with MiXCR; each CDR3 protein has one entry. The table has 30,000 to 45,000 distinct CDR3 sequences, 5% to 6.5% seen once. Sequenced: whole blood. The receptor source for this set is an adult who was a healthcare worker with PCR-confirmed SARS-CoV-2 infection or an uninfected control (not recorded which).

This clonotype has at least ten counts. J is TRBJ1-2 and V is TRBV20-1; 7 bases are a match to TRBD1. CDR3 length: 13 amino acids. After removal of 6 bases from V and 4 bases from J, the junction contained 8 bases not matched to a gene. Germline CDR1 DFQATT, CDR2 SNEGSKA (reference sequence). The CDR3 here is CSAQGGQAYGYTF. The CDR3 DNA is TGCAGTGCCCAGGGGGGGCAAGCCTATGGCTACACCTTC.

In this sample, this clonotype turned up many times. The chain is built from TRBV9 and TRBJ2-5; D is perhaps TRBD2 (5 bases). CDR3 length: 15 residues. Germline V gives CDR1 SGDLS, CDR2 YYNGEE. V lost 4 bases to trimming and J lost 0 bases, with 13 bases between them. The CDR3 spells CASSSSGTDQETQYF. The CDR3 DNA reads as TGTGCCAGCAGCTCAAGCGGAACCGACCAAGAGACCCAGTACTTC. Combining the CDR3 with reference TRBV9 and TRBJ2-5 gives the whole variable domain DSGVTQTPKHLITATGQRVTLRCSPRSGDLSVYWYQQSLDQGLQFLIQYYNGEERAKGNILERFSAQQFPDLHSELNLSSLELGDSALYFCASSSSGTDQETQYFGPGTRLLVL.

This clonotype appeared many times. The rearrangement links TRBV15 to TRBJ2-1; 11 bases are shared with TRBD2. CDR3 length equals 16 residues. J was trimmed by 4 bases and V by 0 bases; bases with no gene match: 2. CDR1 LNHNV and CDR2 YYDKDF come from the germline V gene (reference sequence). The DNA of the CDR3 is TGTGCCACCAGCAGAGAGGGACTAGCGGCTTACAATGAGCAGTTCTTC. Translated: CATSREGLAAYNEQFF.

CDR3 loop: CASSQQGSGANVLTF. DNA of the CDR3: TGCGCCAGCAGCCAGCAGGGCTCTGGGGCCAACGTCCTGACTTTC. V gene TRBV4-3 combines with J gene TRBJ2-6; the D gene is possibly TRBD1 (5 bases). CDR3 length equals 15 residues. V shed 3 bases and J shed 0 bases, with 6 bases lying between them. From germline, CDR1 is LGHNA and CDR2 YSLEER.

This clonotype was observed at least ten times. V and J are TRBV3-1 and TRBJ2-7; 11 nucleotides match TRBD1. The V and J ends lost 4 bases and 4 bases, in that order; junction bases with no gene match: 3. The CDR3 sequence is 14 residues long. Germline loops: CDR1 LGHDT, CDR2 YNNKEL (reference sequence). The CDR3 is CASSRGTGGYEQYF. In nucleotides, the CDR3 is TGTGCCAGCAGCCGTGGGACAGGGGGGTACGAGCAGTACTTC.

V usage is TRBV20-1 and J usage is TRBJ2-2; D gene uncertain. CDR3 length: 11 amino acids. Trimming left V 0 bases short and J 6 bases short, with 2 bases between. CDR1 is DFQATT and CDR2 is SNEGSKA in the germline V gene (reference sequence). The CDR3, as DNA: TGCAGTGCTAGAGATGCCGGGGAGCTGTTTTTT. Its translation: CSARDAGELFF.

At least ten counts were recorded for this clonotype. CDR3 sequence reads: CASSYGYEQFF. CDR3 nucleotide sequence: TGTGCCAGCAGCTACGGGTATGAGCAGTTCTTC. The rearrangement links TRBV5-6 to TRBJ2-1; D is undetermined. CDR1 and CDR2 (germline): SGHDT, YYEEEE. The CDR3 runs 11 residues. V dropped 3 bases and J dropped 8 bases, with 6 bases sitting between them.